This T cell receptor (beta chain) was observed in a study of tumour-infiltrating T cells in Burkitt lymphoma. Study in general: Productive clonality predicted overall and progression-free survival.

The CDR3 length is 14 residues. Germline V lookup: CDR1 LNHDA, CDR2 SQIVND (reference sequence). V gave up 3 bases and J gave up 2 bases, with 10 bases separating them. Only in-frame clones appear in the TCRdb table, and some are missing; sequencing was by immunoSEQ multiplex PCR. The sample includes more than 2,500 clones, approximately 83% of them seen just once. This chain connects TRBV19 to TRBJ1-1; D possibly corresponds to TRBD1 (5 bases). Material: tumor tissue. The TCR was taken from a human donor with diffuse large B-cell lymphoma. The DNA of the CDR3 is TGTGCCAGTAGTATCGGACATATAAACACTGAAGCTTTCTTT. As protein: CASSIGHINTEAFF. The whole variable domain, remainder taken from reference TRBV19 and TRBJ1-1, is DGGITQSPKYLFRKEGQNVTLSCEQNLNHDAMYWYRQDPGQGLRLIYYSQIVNDFQKGDIAEGYSVSREKKESFPLTVTSAQKNPTAFYLCASSIGHINTEAFFGQGTRLTVV.